The sequence of this TCR beta chain was determined in a study of blood T cell repertoires in COVID-19. Study at large: Acute-phase and convalescent COVID-19 samples originated in the United States, Italy and Spain. Sources were T cells, B-cell-depleted T cells, or PBMCs; the material itself was cDNA or gDNA.

Source study methods: Estimation of nucleated cell counts relied on the amplification of reference gene primers. Assay: immunoSEQ multiplex PCR; the TCRdb copy retains only in-frame clones and omits some. That table is the source of V, J and clone size, and D and trimming were worked out from the DNA. The repertoire consists of some 96,000 clones, with roughly 84% occurring once and the leading ten covering around 13%. Source material: peripheral blood. This receptor was identified in a human donor in a cohort sampled during active COVID-19.

The CDR3 DNA is TGTGCCAGTAGGGACCAGGGACAGGCTAACTATGGCTACACCTTC. As protein: CASRDQGQANYGYTF. The chain uses TRBV19 and TRBJ1-2; 8 positions match TRBD1. CDR3 length: 15 residues. V was pared by 6 bases and J by 0 bases, with 6 bases of the junction left unmatched. In germline, CDR1 is LNHDA, CDR2 SQIVND (reference sequence).